The T cell receptor (beta chain) under discussion was sequenced for a study of blood T cell repertoires in COVID-19. CDR1 and CDR2 from the germline V gene are LNHDA and SQIVND (reference sequence). V was clipped by 4 bases and J by 3 bases; unmatched bases: 4. The CDR3 covers 16 residues. Data came from immunoSEQ multiplex PCR; TCRdb stores just in-frame clones and leaves some out. Among about 300,000 clones listed, around 90% were seen once. The sequenced material came from PBMCs or T cells enriched from blood (not recorded which). The receptor's source is a woman in her 30s who had recovered from COVID-19. The V gene is TRBV19, the J gene TRBJ2-3, with 13 positions matching TRBD2. The CDR3, as DNA: TGTGCCAGTAGTACGGGGACTAGCGGGGTAACAGATACGCAGTATTTT. Its protein is CASSTGTSGVTDTQYF.